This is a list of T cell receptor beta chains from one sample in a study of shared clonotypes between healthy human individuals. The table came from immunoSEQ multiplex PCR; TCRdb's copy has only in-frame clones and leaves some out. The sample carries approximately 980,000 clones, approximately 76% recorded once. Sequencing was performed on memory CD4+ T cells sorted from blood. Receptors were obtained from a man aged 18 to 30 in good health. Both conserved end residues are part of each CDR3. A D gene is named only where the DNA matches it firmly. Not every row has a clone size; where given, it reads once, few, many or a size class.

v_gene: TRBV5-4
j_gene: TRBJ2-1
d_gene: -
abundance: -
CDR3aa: CASSQGGTYNEQFF
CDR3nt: TGTGCCAGCAGCCAGGGGGGAACCTACAATGAGCAGTTCTTC

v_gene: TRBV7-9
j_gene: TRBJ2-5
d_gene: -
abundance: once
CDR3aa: CASSPSSGLTYF
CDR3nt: TGTGCCAGCAGCCCTAGTTCGGGACTTACGTACTTC

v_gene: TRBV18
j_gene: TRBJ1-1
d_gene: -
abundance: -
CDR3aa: CASSLQAGDEGEAFF
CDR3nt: TGTGCCAGCTCACTCCAGGCGGGCGACGAGGGTGAAGCTTTCTTT

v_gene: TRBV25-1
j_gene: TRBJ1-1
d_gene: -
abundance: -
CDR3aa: CASSKTGRTEAFF
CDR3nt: TGTGCCAGCAGTAAGACGGGTCGGACTGAAGCTTTCTTT

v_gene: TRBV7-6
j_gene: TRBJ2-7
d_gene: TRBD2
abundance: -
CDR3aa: CASSALTAGGSEQYF
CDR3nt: TGTGCCAGCAGCGCCCTCACTGCGGGAGGAAGCGAGCAGTACTTC

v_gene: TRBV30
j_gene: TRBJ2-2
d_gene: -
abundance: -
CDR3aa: CAWSITNTGELFF
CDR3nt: TGTGCCTGGAGTATCACGAACACCGGGGAGCTGTTTTTT

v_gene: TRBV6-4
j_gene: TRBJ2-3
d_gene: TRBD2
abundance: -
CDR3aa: CASSAYSGRGTDTQYF
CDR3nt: TGTGCCAGCAGTGCCTATAGCGGGAGGGGCACAGATACGCAGTATTTT

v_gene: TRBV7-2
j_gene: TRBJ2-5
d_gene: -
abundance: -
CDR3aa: CASSSRIAAGETQYF
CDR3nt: TGTGCCAGCAGCTCCCGGATAGCGGCGGGAGAGACCCAGTACTTC

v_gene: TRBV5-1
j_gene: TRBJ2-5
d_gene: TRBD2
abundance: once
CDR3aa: CASSFLAGGWQETQYF
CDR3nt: TGCGCCAGCAGCTTTTTAGCGGGAGGGTGGCAAGAGACCCAGTACTTC

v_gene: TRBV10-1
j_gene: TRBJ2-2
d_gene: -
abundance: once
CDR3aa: CASSARQGGTGELFF
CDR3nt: TGCGCCAGCAGTGCGAGACAGGGAGGGACCGGGGAGCTGTTTTTT

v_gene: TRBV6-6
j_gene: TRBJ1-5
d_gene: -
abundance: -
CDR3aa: CASSNRAQPQHF
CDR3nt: TGTGCCAGCAGCAACAGGGCTCAGCCCCAGCATTTT

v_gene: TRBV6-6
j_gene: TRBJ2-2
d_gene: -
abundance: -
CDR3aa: CASSSMDKNTGELFF
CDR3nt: TGTGCCAGCAGTTCGATGGACAAAAACACCGGGGAGCTGTTTTTT

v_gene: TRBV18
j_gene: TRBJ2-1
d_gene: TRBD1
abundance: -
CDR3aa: CASSPSSPGTGMYNEQFF
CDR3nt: TGTGCCAGCTCACCCTCGAGCCCCGGGACAGGGATGTACAATGAGCAGTTCTTC

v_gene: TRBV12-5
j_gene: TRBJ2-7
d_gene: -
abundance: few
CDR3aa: CASGLVRRRSSYEQYF
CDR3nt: TGTGCTAGTGGTTTGGTCCGACGGCGGAGCTCCTACGAGCAGTACTTC

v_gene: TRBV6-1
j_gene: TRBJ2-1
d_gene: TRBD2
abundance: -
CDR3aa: CASSESAPGLAGADNEQFF
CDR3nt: TGTGCCAGCAGTGAATCGGCCCCGGGACTAGCGGGAGCCGACAATGAGCAGTTCTTC

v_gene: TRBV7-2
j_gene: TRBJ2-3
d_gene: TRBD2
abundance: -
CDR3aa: CASSYGLAGGYF
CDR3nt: TGTGCCAGCAGCTACGGACTAGCGGGAGGCTATTTT

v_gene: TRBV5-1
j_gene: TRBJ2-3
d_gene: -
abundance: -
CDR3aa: CASSLYQADTQYF
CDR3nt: TGCGCCAGCAGCTTGTATCAGGCAGATACGCAGTATTTT

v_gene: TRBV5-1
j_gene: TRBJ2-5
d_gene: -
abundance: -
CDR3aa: CASSLVGSQETQYF
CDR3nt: TGCGCCAGCAGCTTGGTAGGCAGCCAAGAGACCCAGTACTTC

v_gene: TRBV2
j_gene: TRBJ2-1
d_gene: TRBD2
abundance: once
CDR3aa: CAISGVAGLYNEQFF
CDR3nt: TGTGCCATCTCGGGGGTAGCGGGACTTTACAATGAGCAGTTCTTC

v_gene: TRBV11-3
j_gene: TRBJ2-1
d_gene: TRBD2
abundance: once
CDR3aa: CASSLESGGAYNEQFF
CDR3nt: TGTGCCAGCAGCTTAGAGAGCGGGGGGGCATACAATGAGCAGTTCTTC

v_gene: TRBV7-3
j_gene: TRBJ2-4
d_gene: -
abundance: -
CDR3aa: CASSPNAASKNIQYF
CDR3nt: TGTGCCAGCAGCCCTAACGCGGCTAGCAAAAACATTCAGTACTTC

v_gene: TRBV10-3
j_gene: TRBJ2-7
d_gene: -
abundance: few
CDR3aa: CAISDSVSEQYF
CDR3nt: TGTGCCATCAGTGATTCAGTATCCGAGCAGTACTTC

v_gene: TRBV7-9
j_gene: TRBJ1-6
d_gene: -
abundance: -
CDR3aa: CASSDGHLGNNSPLHF
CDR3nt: TGTGCCAGCAGCGACGGACACCTCGGAAATAATTCACCCCTCCACTTT

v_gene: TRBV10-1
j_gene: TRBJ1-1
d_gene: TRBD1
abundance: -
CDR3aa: CASSGQGTGGAAEAFF
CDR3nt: TGCGCCAGCAGTGGGCAGGGGACAGGGGGGGCTGCTGAAGCTTTCTTT

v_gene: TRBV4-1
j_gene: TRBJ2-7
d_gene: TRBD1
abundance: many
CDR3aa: CASSRTRDRNYEQYF
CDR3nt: TGCGCCAGCAGCCGAACCCGGGACAGGAACTACGAGCAGTACTTC

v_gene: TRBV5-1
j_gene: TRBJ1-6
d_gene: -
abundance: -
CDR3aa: CASSPVPGAGNSPLHF
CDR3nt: TGCGCCAGCAGTCCCGTTCCGGGGGCAGGGAATTCACCCCTCCACTTT

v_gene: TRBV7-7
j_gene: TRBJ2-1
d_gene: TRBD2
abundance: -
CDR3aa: CASSLGAGGPNAYNEQFF
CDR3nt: TGTGCTAGCAGCTTAGGAGCGGGAGGCCCCAACGCCTACAATGAGCAGTTCTTC

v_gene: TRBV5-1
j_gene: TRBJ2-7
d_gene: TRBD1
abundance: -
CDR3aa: CASSPRDSSYEQYF
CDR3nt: TGCGCCAGCAGCCCGAGGGACAGTTCCTACGAGCAGTACTTC

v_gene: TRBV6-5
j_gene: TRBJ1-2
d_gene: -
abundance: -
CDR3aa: CASSYTGPNYGYTF
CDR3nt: TGTGCCAGCAGTTACACGGGACCGAACTATGGCTACACCTTC

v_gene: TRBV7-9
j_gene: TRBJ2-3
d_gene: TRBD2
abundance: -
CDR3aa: CASSLAAGADTQYF
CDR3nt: TGTGCCAGCAGCTTAGCAGCGGGAGCAGATACGCAGTATTTT

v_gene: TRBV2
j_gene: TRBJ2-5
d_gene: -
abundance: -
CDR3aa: CASRADQETQYF
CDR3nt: TGTGCCAGCAGGGCGGATCAAGAGACCCAGTACTTC

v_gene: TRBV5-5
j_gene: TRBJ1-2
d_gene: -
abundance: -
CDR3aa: CASSYGFGYGYTF
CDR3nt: TGTGCCAGCAGTTATGGCTTCGGCTATGGCTACACCTTC

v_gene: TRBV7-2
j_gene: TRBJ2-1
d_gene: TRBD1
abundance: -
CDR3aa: CASSLGIRDRGINEQFF
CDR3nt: TGTGCCAGCAGCTTAGGGATCCGGGACAGGGGTATCAATGAGCAGTTCTTC

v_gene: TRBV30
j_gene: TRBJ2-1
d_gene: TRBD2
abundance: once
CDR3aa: CAWSGTSGGEQFF
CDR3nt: TGTGCCTGGAGTGGAACTAGCGGCGGTGAGCAGTTCTTC

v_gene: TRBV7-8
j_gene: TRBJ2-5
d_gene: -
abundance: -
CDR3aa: CASSFSQETQYF
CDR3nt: TGTGCCAGCAGCTTTTCCCAAGAGACCCAGTACTTC